A single T cell receptor (beta chain) is shown here with its context. The antigen remains unidentified. This entry is derived from a study of cytomegalovirus exposure and HLA in healthy donors. Study details: A previous analysis identified approximately 110 million unique TCR beta sequences derived from 180 million or so T cells. Drawn from HLA-typed donors, 65 million to 100 million unique TCRs were held in an early data release.

Points from the study as a whole: Overall, around 160 TCR beta chains were annotated as cytomegalovirus-associated. Association of a missense DCLRE1C variant with TCR beta V- and J-gene trimming was reported in a later analysis.

The PCR had 60 Vbeta and 13 Jbeta primers. Clones were sequenced by immunoSEQ multiplex PCR, and TCRdb holds only the in-frame ones, with some missing. The repertoire consists of about 37,000 clones, with around 70% occurring once and the leading ten covering 6.3%. Germline CDR1 SNHLY, CDR2 FYNNEI. The V gene end was trimmed by 6 bases and the J gene end by 8 bases; junction bases not matched to a gene: 6. This CDR3 is built from 13 residues. The sequencing input was PBMCs. The chain carries TRBV2 and TRBJ2-1; 8 nucleotides match TRBD2. The clonotype comes from a man aged 25-40 years in good health and CMV-seronegative. The CDR3 loop reads CASRRTSTYEQFF. CDR3 DNA sequence: TGTGCCAGCAGGAGGACTAGCACCTATGAGCAGTTCTTC. Based on the CDR3 plus reference TRBV2 and TRBJ2-1, the full variable domain is EPEVTQTPSHQVTQMGQEVILRCVPISNHLYFYWYRQILGQKVEFLVSFYNNEISEKSEIFDDQFSVERPDGSNFTLKIRSTKLEDSAMYFCASRRTSTYEQFFGPGTRLTVL.